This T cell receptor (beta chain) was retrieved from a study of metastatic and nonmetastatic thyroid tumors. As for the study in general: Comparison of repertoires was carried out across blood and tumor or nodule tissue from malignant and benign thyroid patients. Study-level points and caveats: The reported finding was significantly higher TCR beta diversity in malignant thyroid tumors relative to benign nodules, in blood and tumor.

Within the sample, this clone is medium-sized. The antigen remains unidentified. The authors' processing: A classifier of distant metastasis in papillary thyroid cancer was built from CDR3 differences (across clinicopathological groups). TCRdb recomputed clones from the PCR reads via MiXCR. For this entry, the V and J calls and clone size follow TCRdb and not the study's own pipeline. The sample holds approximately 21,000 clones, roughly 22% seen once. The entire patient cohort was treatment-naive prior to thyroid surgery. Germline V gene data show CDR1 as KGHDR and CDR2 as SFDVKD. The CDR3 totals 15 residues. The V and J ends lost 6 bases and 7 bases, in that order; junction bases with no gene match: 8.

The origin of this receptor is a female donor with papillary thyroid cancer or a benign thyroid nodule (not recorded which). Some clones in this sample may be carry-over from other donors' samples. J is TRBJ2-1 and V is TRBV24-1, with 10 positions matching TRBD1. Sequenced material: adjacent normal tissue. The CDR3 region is CATSTTGQGLNEQFF. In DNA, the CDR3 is TGTGCCACCAGTACAACGGGACAGGGGCTAAATGAGCAGTTCTTC.